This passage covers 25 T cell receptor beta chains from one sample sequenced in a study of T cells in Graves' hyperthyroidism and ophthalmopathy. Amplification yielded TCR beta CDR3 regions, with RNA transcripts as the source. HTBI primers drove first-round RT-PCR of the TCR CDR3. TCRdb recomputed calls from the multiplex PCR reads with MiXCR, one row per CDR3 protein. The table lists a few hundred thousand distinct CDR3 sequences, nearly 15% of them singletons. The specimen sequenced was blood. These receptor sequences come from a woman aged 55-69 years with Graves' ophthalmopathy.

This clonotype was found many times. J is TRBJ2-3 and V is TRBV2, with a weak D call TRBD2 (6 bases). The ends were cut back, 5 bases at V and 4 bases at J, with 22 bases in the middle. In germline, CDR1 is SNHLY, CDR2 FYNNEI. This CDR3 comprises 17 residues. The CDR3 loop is CASSKYGSGTAADTQYF. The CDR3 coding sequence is TGTGCCAGCAGTAAATACGGGAGTGGCACCGCGGCAGATACGCAGTATTTT.

CDR3 bases: TGTGCCAGCAGCTTGATAGCGGGAGGAACCGGGGAGCTGTTTTTT. Protein: CASSLIAGGTGELFF. The V gene is TRBV5-5, the J gene TRBJ2-2; 10 bases agree with TRBD2. The CDR3 is 15 residues long. The V gene's germline CDR1 is SGHKS and CDR2 YYEKEE (reference sequence). Trimming took 1 base from V and 5 from J; bases not matched to a gene: 2.

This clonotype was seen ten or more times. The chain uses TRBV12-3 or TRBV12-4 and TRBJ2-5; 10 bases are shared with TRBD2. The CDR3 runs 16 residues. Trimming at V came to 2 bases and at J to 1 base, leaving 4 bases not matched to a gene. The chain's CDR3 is CASSLLLAGFQETQYF. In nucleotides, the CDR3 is TGTGCCAGCAGTTTATTACTAGCGGGATTCCAAGAGACCCAGTACTTC.

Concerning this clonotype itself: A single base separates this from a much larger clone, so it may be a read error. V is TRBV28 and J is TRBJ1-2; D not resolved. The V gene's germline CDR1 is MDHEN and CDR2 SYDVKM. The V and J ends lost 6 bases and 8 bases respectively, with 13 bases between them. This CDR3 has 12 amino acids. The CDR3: CASRPYSRGYTF. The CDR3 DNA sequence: TGTGCCAGCAGACCCTACAGCAGAGGCTACACCTTC.

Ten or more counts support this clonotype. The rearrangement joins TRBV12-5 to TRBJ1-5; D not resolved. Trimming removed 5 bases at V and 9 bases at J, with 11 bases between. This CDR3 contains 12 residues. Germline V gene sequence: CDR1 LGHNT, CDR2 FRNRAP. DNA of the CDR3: TGTGCTAGTGGTACTGGGGTCAGGCCCCAGCATTTT. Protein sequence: CASGTGVRPQHF.

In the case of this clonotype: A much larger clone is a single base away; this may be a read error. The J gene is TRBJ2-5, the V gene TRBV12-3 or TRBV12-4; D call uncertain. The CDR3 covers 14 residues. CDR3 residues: CVSSLGPFGETQYF. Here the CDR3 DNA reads TGTGTCAGCAGCCTTGGGCCCTTCGGAGAGACCCAGTACTTC.

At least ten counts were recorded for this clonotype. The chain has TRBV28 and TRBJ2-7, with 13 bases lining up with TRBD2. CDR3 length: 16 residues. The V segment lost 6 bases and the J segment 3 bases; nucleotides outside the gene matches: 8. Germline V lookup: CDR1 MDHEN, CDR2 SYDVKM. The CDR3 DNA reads TGTGCCAGCAGCTCCGGGACTAGCGGGAAGTACTACGAGCAGTACTTC. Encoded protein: CASSSGTSGKYYEQYF. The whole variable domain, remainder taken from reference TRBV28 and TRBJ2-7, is DVKVTQSSRYLVKRTGEKVFLECVQDMDHENMFWYRQDPGLGLRLIYFSYDVKMKEKGDIPEGYSVSREKKERFSLILESASTNQTSMYLCASSSGTSGKYYEQYFGPGTRLTVT.

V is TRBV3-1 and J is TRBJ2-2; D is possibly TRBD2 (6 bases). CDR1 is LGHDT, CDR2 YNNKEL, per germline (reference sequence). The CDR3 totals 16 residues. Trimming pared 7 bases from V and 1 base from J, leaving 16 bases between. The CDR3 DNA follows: TGTGCCAGCACCCAGACGGGACTGAAGAACACCGGGGAGCTGTTTTTT. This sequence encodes CASTQTGLKNTGELFF.

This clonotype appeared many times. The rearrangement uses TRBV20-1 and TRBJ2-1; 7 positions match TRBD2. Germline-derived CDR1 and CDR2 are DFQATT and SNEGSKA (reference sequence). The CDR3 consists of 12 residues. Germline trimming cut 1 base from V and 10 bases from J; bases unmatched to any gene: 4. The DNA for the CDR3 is TGCAGTGCTAGAGGACTAGCAGAGGAGCAGTTCTTC. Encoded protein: CSARGLAEEQFF.

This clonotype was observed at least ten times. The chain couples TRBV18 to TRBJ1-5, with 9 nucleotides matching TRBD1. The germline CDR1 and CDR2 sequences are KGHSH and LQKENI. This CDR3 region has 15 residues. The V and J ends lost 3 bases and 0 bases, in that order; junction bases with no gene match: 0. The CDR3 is CASSPGQGSNQPQHF. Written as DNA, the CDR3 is TGTGCCAGCTCACCGGGACAGGGTAGCAATCAGCCCCAGCATTTT.

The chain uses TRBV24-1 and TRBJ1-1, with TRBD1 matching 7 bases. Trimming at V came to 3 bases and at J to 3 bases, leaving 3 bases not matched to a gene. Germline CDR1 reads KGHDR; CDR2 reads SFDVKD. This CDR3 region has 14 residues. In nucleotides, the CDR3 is TGTGCCACCAGTGATAGTGACAGGGACACTGAAGCTTTCTTT. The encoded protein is CATSDSDRDTEAFF.

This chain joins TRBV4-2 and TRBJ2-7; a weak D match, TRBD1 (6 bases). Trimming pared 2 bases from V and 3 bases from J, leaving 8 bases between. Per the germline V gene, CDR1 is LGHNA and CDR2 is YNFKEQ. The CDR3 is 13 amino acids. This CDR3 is CASSQLDSYEQYF. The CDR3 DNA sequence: TGTGCCAGCAGCCAACTGGACAGCTACGAGCAGTACTTC.

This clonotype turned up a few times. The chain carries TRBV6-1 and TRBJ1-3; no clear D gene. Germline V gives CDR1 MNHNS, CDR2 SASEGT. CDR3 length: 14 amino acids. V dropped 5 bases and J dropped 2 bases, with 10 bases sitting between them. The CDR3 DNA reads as TGTGCCAGCAGTCAGGACTTTACTGGAAACACCATATATTTT. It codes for CASSQDFTGNTIYF.

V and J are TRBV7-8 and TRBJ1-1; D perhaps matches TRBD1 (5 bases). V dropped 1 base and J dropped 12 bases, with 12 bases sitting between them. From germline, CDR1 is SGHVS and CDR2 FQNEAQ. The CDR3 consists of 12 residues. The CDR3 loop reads CASSLVRGWTFF. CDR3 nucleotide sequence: TGTGCCAGCAGCTTAGTGAGGGGCTGGACTTTCTTT. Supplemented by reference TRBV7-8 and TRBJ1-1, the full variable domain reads GAGVSQSPRYKVAKRGQDVALRCDPISGHVSLFWYQQALGQGPEFLTYFQNEAQLDKSGLPSDRFFAERPEGSVSTLKIQRTQQEDSAVYLCASSLVRGWTFFGQGTRLTVV.

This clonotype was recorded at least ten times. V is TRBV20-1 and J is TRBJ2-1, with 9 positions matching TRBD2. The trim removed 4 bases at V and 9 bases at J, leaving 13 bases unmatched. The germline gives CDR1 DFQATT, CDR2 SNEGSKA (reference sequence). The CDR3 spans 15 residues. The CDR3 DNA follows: TGCAGTGCTACTAAACCAGCGGGAGGAGACGGTGAGCAGTTCTTC. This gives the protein CSATKPAGGDGEQFF.

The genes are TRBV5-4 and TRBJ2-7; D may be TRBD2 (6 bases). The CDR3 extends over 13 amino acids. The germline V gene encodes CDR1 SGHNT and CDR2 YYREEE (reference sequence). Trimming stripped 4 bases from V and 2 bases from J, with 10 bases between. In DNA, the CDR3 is TGTGCCAGCAGCAGGAGGGATGCCTACGAGCAGTACTTC. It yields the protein CASSRRDAYEQYF.

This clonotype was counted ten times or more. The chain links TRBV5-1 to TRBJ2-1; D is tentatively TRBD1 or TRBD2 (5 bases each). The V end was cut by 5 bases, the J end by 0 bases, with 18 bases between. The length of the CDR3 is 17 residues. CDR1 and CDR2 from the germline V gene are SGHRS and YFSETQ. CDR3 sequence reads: CASSPGTQPGSYNEQFF. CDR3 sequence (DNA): TGCGCCAGCAGTCCCGGGACCCAACCCGGCTCCTACAATGAGCAGTTCTTC.

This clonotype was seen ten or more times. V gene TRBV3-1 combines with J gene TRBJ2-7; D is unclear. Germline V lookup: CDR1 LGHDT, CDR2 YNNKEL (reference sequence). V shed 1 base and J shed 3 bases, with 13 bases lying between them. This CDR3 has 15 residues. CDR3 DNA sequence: TGTGCCAGCAGCCAAGGGGGTCCTTATGTCTACGAGCAGTACTTC. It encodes CASSQGGPYVYEQYF.

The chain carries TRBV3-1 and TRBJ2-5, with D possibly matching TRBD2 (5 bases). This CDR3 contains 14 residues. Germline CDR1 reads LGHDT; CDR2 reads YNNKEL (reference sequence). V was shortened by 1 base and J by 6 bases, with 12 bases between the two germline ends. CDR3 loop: CASSQGGWEQTQYF. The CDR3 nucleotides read TGTGCCAGCAGCCAAGGCGGGTGGGAACAGACCCAGTACTTC.

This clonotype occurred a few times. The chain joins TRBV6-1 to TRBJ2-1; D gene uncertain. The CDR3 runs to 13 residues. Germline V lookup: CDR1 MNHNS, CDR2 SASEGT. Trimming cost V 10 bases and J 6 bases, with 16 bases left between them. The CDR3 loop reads CAISRGVVNEQFF. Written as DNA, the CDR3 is TGTGCCATCTCGCGCGGCGTCGTCAATGAGCAGTTCTTC.

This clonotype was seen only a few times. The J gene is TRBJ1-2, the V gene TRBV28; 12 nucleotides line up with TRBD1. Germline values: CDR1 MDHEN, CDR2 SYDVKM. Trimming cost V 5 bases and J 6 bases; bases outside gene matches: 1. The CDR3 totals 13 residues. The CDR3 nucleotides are TGTGCCAGCAGTCGGGACAGGGGGCATGGCTACACCTTC. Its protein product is CASSRDRGHGYTF.

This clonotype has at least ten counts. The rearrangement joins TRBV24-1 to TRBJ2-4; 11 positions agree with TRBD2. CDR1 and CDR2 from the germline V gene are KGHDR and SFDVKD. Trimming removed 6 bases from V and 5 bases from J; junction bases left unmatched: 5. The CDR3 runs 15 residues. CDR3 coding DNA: TGTGCCACCAGTCAGGTAGCGGGGGGGCAAAACATTCAGTACTTC. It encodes CATSQVAGGQNIQYF.

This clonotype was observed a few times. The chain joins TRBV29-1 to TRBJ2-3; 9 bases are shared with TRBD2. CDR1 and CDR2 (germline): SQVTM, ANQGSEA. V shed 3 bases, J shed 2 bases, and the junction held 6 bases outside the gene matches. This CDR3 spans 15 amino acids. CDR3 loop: CSVEASGALTDTQYF. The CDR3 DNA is TGCAGCGTTGAGGCTAGCGGGGCCCTCACAGATACGCAGTATTTT.

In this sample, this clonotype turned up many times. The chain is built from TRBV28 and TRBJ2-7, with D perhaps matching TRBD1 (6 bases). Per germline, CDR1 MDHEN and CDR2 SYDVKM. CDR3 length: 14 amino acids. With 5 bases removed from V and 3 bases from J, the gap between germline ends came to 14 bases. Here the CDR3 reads CASSSPGHRYEQYF. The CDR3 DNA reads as TGTGCCAGCAGTAGTCCGGGACACCGCTACGAGCAGTACTTC.

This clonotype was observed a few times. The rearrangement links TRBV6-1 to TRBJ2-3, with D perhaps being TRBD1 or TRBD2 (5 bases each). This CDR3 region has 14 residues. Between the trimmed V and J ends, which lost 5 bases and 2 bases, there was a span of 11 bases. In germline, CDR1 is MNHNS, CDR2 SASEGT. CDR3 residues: CASSPPGPTDTQYF. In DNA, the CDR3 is TGTGCCAGCAGTCCCCCGGGGCCCACAGATACGCAGTATTTT.